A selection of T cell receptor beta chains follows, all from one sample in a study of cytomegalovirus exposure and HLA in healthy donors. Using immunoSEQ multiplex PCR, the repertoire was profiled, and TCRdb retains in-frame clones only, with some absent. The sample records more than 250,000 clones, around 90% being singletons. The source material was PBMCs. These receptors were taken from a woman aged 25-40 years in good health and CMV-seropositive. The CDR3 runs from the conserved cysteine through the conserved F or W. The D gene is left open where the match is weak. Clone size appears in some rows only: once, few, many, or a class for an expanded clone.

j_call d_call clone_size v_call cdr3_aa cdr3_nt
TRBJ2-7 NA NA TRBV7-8 CASSPLPRVLYEQYF TGTGCCAGCAGCCCGCTCCCCAGGGTCTTATACGAGCAGTACTTC
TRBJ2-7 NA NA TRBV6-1 CASSELGWQQYF TGTGCCAGCAGTGAACTTGGGTGGCAGCAGTACTTC
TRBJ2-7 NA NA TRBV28 CASSFRGTRSYEQYF TGTGCCAGCAGTTTCCGGGGGACGCGCTCCTACGAGCAGTACTTC
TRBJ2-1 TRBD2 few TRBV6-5 CASSYGRGVNNEQFF TGTGCCAGCAGTTACGGGCGGGGGGTAAACAATGAGCAGTTCTTC
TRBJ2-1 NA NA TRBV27 CASSLSGLRYNEQFF TGTGCCAGCAGTTTATCAGGGCTAAGGTACAATGAGCAGTTCTTC
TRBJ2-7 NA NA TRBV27 CASSPRGGPTYEQYF TGTGCCAGCAGTCCGAGGGGGGGTCCGACCTACGAGCAGTACTTC
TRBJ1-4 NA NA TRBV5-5 CASSPRGFGEKLFF TGTGCCAGCAGCCCTAGGGGTTTTGGTGAAAAACTGTTTTTT
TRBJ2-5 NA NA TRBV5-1 CASSPRGLGETQYF TGCGCCAGCAGCCCTCGCGGGCTTGGAGAGACCCAGTACTTC
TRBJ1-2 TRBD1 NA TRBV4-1 CASTHGRGQGVDGYTF TGCGCCAGCACCCATGGAAGGGGACAGGGAGTGGATGGCTACACCTTC
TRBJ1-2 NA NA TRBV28 CASSLESHGYTF TGTGCCAGCAGTTTGGAGTCCCATGGCTACACCTTC
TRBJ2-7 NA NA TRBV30 CAWSVGSTYF TGTGCCTGGAGTGTAGGTAGTACCTACTTC
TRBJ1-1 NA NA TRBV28 CASSQMNTEAFF TGTGCCAGCAGCCAGATGAACACTGAAGCTTTCTTT
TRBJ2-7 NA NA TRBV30 CAWSSLARTYEQYF TGTGCCTGGAGTAGTCTAGCGAGAACCTACGAGCAGTACTTC
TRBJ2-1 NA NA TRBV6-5 CASKGTVYNEQFF TGTGCCAGCAAAGGGACGGTCTACAATGAGCAGTTCTTC